This T cell receptor (beta chain) derives from a study of T cell responses to AZD1222 COVID-19 vaccine. Study outcomes and limitations: As reported, nearly half of all spike-specific TCRs target variant regions that are unmutated. Sampling captured repertoires only after the peak T cell response. Spike-specific TCR breadth and depth both grew after two AZD1222 doses. CD4 TCRs associated with vaccination spanned spike, dominating at 160-218 and 743-854.

Assay used: immunoSEQ multiplex PCR; TCRdb lists only in-frame clones, some missing. The sample shows 100,000 to 150,000 clones, around 90% of them seen only once. V shed 9 bases, J shed 0 bases, and the junction held 16 bases outside the gene matches. The CDR3 spans 17 residues. Germline-derived CDR1 and CDR2 are MNHEY and SMNVEV (reference sequence). Regarding this clone: Its antigen is as yet unknown.

This clonotype originated in an adult who received the AZD1222 COVID-19 vaccine. The chain employs TRBV27 and TRBJ1-2; 7 nucleotides align to TRBD1. This material consisted of peripheral blood, taken 28 days after the second AZD1222 dose. The CDR3: CASSPSGTVVTNYGYTF. In DNA form, the CDR3 reads TGTGCCAGTTCCCCCTCCGGGACAGTAGTTACTAACTATGGCTACACCTTC.